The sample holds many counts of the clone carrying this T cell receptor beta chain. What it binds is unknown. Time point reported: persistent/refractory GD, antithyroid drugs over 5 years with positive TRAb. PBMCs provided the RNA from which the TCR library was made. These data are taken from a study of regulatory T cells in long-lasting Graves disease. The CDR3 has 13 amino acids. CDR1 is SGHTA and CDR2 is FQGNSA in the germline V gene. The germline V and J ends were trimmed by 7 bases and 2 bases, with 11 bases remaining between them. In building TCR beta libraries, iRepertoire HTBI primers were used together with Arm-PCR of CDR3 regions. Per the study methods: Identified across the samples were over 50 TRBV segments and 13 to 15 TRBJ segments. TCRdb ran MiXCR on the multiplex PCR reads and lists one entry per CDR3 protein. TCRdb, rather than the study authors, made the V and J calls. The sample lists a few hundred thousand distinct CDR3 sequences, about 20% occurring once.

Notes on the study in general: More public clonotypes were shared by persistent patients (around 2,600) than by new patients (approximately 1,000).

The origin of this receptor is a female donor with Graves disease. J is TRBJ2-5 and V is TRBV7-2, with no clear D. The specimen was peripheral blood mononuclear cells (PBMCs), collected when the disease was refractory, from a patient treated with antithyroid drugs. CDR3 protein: CASTPGAQETQYF. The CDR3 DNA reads TGTGCCAGCACCCCAGGAGCGCAAGAGACCCAGTACTTC.